One TCR beta chain is described in this entry. As handled by the study authors: Nucleated cell number was recorded as an estimate derived from reference gene primer amplification. Some clones are missing from TCRdb's copy, which holds only in-frame ones; the method was immunoSEQ multiplex PCR. V and J calls and clone size come straight from that table; D and trimming were deduced from the DNA. The sample includes about 140,000 clones, around 78% seen only once; the top ten take 1.9%. This CDR3 spans 12 amino acids. The V gene's germline CDR1 is LNHDA and CDR2 SQIVND (reference sequence). Trimming cost V 6 bases and J 6 bases, with 12 bases left between them. This sample is part of a study of blood T cell repertoires in COVID-19. Study details: Collection of acute and convalescent COVID-19 samples took place in the United States, Italy and Spain. PBMCs, B-cell-depleted T cells, or T cells provided the cDNA or gDNA that made up the material.

This sequence originates from a woman aged 60 to 75 with acute or convalescent COVID-19. The chain combines TRBV19 with TRBJ2-7, with D possibly TRBD2 on 6 matching bases. The sample consisted of peripheral blood. For the CDR3, the DNA is TGTGCCAGTAGCACGGGAGTGGGCGAGCAGTACTTC. Its translation: CASSTGVGEQYF.